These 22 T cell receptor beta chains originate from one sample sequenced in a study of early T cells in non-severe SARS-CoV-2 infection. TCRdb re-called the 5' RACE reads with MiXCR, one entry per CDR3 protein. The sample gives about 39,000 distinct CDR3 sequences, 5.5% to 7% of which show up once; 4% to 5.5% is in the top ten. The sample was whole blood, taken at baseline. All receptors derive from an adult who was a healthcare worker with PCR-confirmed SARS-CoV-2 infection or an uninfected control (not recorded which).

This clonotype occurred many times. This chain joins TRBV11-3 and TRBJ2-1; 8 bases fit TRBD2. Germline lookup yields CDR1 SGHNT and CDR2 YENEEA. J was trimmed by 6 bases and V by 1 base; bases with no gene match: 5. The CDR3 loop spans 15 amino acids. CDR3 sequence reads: CASSLGVAGGNEQFF. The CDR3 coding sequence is TGTGCCAGCAGCTTAGGTGTGGCGGGGGGCAATGAGCAGTTCTTC.

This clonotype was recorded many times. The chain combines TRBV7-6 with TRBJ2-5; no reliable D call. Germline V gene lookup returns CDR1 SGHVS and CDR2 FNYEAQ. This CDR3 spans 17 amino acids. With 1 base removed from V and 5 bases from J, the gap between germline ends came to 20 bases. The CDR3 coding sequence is TGTGCCAGCAGCTTAGTTTGGGCTATATCCCGCATGGAGACCCAGTACTTC. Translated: CASSLVWAISRMETQYF.

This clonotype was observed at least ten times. In DNA form, the CDR3 reads TGTGCCACCAGCAGATCTGGAAGGCAGAACACTGAAGCTTTCTTT. Translation gives CATSRSGRQNTEAFF. The chain has TRBV15 and TRBJ1-1; D uncertain. CDR3 length: 15 residues. The V end was cut by 2 bases, the J end by 1 base, with 11 bases between. CDR1 is LNHNV and CDR2 is YYDKDF in the germline V gene (reference sequence).

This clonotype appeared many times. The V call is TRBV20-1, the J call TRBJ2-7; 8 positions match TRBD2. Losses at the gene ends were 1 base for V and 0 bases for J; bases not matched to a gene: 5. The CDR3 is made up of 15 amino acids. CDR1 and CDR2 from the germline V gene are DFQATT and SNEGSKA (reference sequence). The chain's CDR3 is CSARVSGINSYEQYF. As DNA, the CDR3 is TGCAGTGCTAGAGTTAGCGGGATTAACTCCTACGAGCAGTACTTC.

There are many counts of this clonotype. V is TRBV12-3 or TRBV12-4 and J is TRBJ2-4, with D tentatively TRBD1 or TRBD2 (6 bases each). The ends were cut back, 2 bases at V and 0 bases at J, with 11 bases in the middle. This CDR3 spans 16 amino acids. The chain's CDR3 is CASSLWGAIAKNIQYF. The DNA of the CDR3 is TGTGCCAGCAGTTTATGGGGGGCTATAGCCAAAAACATTCAGTACTTC.

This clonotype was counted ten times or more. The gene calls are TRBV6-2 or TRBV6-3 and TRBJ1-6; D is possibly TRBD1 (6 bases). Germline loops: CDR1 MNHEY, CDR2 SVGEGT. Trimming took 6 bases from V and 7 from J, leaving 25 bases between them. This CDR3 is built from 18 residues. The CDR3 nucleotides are TGTGCCAGCAGCGGACAGTTTCCCATCCGAACTCAGAATTCACCCCTCCACTTT. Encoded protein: CASSGQFPIRTQNSPLHF.

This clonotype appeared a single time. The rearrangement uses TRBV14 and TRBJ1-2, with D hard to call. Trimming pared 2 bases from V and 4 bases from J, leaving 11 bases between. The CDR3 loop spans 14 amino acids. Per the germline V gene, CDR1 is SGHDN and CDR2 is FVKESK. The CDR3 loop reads CASSQSGKGYGYTF. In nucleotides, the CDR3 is TGTGCCAGCAGCCAATCGGGAAAAGGCTATGGCTACACCTTC.

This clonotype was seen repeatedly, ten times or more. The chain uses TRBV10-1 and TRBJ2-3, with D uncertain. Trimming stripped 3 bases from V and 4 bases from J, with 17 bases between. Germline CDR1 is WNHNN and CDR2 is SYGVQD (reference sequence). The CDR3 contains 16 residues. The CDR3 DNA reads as TGCGCCAGCAGTGAAGCAGGCCTATCTGGGCCAGATACGCAGTATTTT. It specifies CASSEAGLSGPDTQYF.

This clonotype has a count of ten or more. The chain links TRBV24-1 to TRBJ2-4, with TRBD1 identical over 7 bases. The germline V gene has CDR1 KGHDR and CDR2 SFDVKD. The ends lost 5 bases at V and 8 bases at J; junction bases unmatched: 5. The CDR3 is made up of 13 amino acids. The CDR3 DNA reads TGTGCCACCAGTGTCACAGGGGTCGACATTCAGTACTTC. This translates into CATSVTGVDIQYF.

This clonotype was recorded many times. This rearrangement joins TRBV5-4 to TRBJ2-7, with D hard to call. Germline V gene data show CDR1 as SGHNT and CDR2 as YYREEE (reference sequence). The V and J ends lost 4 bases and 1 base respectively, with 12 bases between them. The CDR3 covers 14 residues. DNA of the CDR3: TGTGCCAGCAGCCCCTCGGGCAGTTCCTACGAGCAGTACTTC. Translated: CASSPSGSSYEQYF.

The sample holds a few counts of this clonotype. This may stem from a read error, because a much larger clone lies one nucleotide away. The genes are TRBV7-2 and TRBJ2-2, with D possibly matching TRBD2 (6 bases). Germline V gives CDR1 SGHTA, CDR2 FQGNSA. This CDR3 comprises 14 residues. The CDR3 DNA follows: TGTGCCAGCAGCTCGACAGTTAACACCGGGGGGCTGTTTTTT. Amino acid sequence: CASSSTVNTGGLFF.

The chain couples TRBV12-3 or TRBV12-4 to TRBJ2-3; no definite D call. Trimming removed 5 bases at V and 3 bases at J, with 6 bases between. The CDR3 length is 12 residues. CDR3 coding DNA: TGTGCCAGCAGTATGACGACAGATACGCAGTATTTT. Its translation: CASSMTTDTQYF.

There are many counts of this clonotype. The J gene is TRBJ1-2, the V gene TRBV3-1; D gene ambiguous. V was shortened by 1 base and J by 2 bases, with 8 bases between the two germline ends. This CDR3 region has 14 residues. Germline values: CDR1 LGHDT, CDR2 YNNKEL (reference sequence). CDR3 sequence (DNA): TGTGCCAGCAGCCAAGGAGTCGTAAACTATGGCTACACCTTC. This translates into CASSQGVVNYGYTF.

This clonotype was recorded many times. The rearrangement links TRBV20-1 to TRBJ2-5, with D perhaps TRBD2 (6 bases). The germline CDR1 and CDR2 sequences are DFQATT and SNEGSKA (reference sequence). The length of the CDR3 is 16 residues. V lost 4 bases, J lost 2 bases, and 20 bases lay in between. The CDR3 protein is CSAIPREVIFQETQYF. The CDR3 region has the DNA TGCAGTGCTATTCCCAGGGAGGTAATTTTTCAAGAGACCCAGTACTTC.

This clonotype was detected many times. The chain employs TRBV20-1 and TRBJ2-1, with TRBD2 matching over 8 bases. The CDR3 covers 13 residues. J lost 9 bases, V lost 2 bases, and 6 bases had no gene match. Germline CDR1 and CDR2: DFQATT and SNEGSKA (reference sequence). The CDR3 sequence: CSARKAGAVEQFF. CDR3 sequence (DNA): TGCAGTGCTAGAAAAGCGGGAGCGGTTGAGCAGTTCTTC.

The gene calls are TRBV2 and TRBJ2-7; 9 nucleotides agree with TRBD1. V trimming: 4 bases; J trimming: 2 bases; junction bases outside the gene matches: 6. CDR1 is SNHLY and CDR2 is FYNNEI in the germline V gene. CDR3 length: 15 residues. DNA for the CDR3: TGTGCCAGCAGTGCGGGACAGGGTGGCCCCTACGAGCAGTACTTC. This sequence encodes CASSAGQGGPYEQYF.

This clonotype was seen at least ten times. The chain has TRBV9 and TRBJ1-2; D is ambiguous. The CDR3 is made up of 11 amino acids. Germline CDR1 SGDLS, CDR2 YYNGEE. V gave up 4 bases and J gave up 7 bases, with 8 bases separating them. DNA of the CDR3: TGTGCCAGCAGCTCCAGACGTGGCTACACCTTC. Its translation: CASSSRRGYTF.

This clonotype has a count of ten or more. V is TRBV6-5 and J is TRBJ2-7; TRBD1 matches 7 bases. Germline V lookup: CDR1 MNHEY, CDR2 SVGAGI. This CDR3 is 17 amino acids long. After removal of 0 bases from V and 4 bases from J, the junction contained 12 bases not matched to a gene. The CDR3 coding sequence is TGTGCCAGCAGTTACTCCCACCCCTACAGGGGTACGTACGAGCAGTACTTC. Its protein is CASSYSHPYRGTYEQYF.

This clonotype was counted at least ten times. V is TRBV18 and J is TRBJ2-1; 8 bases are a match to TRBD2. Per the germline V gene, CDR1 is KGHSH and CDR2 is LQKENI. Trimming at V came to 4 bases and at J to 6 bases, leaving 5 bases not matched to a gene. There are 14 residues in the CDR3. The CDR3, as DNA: TGTGCCAGCTCACGGCCAACTAGCGGCAATGAGCAGTTCTTC. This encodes CASSRPTSGNEQFF.

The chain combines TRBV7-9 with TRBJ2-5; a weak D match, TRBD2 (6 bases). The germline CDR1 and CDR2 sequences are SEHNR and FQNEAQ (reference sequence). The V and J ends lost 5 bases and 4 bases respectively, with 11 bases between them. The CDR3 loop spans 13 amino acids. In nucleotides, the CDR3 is TGTGCCAGCAGCGCGGGACGCCCAGAGACCCAGTACTTC. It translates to CASSAGRPETQYF. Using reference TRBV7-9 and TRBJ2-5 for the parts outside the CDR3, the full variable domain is DTGVSQNPRHKITKRGQNVTFRCDPISEHNRLYWYRQTLGQGPEFLTYFQNEAQLEKSRLLSDRFSAERPKGSFSTLEIQRTEQGDSAMYLCASSAGRPETQYFGPGTRLLVL.

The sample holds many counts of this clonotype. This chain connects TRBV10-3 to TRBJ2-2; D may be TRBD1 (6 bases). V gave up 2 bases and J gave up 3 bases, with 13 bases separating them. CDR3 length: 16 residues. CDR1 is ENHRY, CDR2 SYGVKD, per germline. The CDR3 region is CAISEGQTPHTGELFF. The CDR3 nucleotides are TGTGCCATCAGTGAGGGACAGACACCCCACACCGGGGAGCTGTTTTTT.

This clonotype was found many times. CDR3 DNA: TGTGCCAGCAGCTCAATATACGAGCAGTACTTC. It yields the protein CASSSIYEQYF. The genes are TRBV3-1 and TRBJ2-7; D gene ambiguous. V lost 5 bases, J lost 4 bases, and 6 bases lay in between. Germline values: CDR1 LGHDT, CDR2 YNNKEL (reference sequence). This CDR3 region has 11 residues.